The present T cell receptor beta chain was sequenced within a study of blood T cell repertoires in COVID-19. Across the study: Acute-phase and convalescent COVID-19 samples originated in the United States, Italy and Spain. In each case, the material was cDNA or gDNA derived from T cells, B-cell-depleted T cells, or PBMCs.

Original methodology: Counts of nucleated cells, estimated from reference gene primer amplification, were obtained. This table comes from immunoSEQ multiplex PCR, and its TCRdb copy is limited to in-frame clones, with some not included. For V, J and clone size, that table is used; D and trimming come from the DNA. The table lists a few hundred thousand clones, 80% to 95% of them singletons. The CDR3 spans 16 residues. The germline V and J ends were trimmed by 3 bases and 3 bases, with 17 bases remaining between them. Germline V lookup: CDR1 LNHNV, CDR2 YYDKDF (reference sequence). Sample: PBMCs or T cells enriched from blood (not recorded which). This clonotype was sampled from a woman in her thirties or forties who had been exposed to COVID-19. The chain combines TRBV15 with TRBJ1-1; a possible D gene is TRBD1 (6 bases). The CDR3 bases are TGTGCCACCAGCAGCGGGACAACTCCCCGTGACACTGAAGCTTTCTTT. Protein: CATSSGTTPRDTEAFF.